The clone carrying this T cell receptor (beta chain) was found many times. This sample is drawn from a study of identical twins. Germline V gene lookup returns CDR1 DFQATT and CDR2 SNEGSKA (reference sequence). The CDR3 sequence is 12 residues long. Trimming removed 3 bases from V and 2 bases from J, with 8 bases in between. TCRdb called the 5' RACE reads again in MiXCR, with one record for every CDR3 protein. The profile covers 350,000 to 450,000 distinct CDR3 sequences, with approximately 17% appearing a single time and more than 10% taken by the ten largest. The sequence derives from a man between 50 and 59 years old in good health. The chain couples TRBV20-1 to TRBJ2-7; D is possibly TRBD2 (5 bases). Sequencing was carried out using naive T cells sorted from blood. The CDR3 nucleotides are TGCAGTGCTAGGGGAGATCCCTACGAGCAGTACTTC. Encoded protein: CSARGDPYEQYF.